The sequence of this T cell receptor beta chain was determined in a study of OX40 agonist ivuxolimab in advanced cancers. Study as a whole: Roughly two fifths of patients had received prior checkpoint inhibitor therapy.

This clone has just one count. After removal of 3 bases from V and 4 bases from J, the junction contained 4 bases not matched to a gene. Germline V gene sequence: CDR1 MDHEN, CDR2 SYDVKM. CDR3 size: 15 residues. Profiling relied on immunoSEQ multiplex PCR, and the TCRdb table lists in-frame clones only, not all of them. The sample includes roughly 110,000 clones, approximately 90% of them seen just once. This receptor was identified in an adult with an advanced solid tumor such as melanoma, head and neck, liver or kidney cancer. The rearrangement uses TRBV28 and TRBJ2-1; 9 bases map to TRBD2. Sample: CD4+ or CD8+ T cells sorted from blood, taken in a trial of the OX40 agonist ivuxolimab. The CDR3 sequence is CASSLGREGYNEQFF. CDR3 sequence (DNA): TGTGCCAGCAGTTTGGGGCGGGAGGGTTACAATGAGCAGTTCTTC.